Listed below are T cell receptor beta chains from one sample, sequenced in a study of shared clonotypes between healthy human individuals. Only in-frame clones appear in the TCRdb table, and some are missing; sequencing was by immunoSEQ multiplex PCR. Among some 2,100,000 clones listed, more than 85% were seen once. Input material: naive CD8+ T cells from PBMCs. The source of these receptors is a man younger than 35 in good health. Some clones in this sample may be carry-over from other donors' samples. Both conserved end residues are part of each CDR3. D genes are given only for firm matches. Where a row states a size, it is once, few, many or the class of an expanded clone; other rows omit it.

-,-,TRBV5-8,TRBJ1-4,TGTGCCAGCAGCTTGGTACAGACTAATGAAAAACTGTTTTTT,CASSLVQTNEKLFF
-,-,TRBV4-3,TRBJ2-1,TGCGCCAGCAGCCTTGGCTCGGTTAACAATGAGCAGTTCTTC,CASSLGSVNNEQFF
-,TRBD2,TRBV4-2,TRBJ2-7,TGTGCCAGCAGCCAATCAGCGGGAGGCCACGAGCAGTACTTC,CASSQSAGGHEQYF
-,-,TRBV2,TRBJ2-2,TGTGCCAGCAGTGATTGGGGCTTGTCGAACACCGGGGAGCTGTTTTTT,CASSDWGLSNTGELFF
-,-,TRBV14,TRBJ2-7,TGTGCCAGCAGCCTCCCCCGTTGGAGCCCCCATATTAGGGAGCAGTACTTC,CASSLPRWSPHIREQYF
-,-,TRBV2,TRBJ1-1,TGTGCCAGCAGCCAAATACATTCAGGACAGAATGAAGCTTTCTTT,CASSQIHSGQNEAFF
-,TRBD2,TRBV27,TRBJ2-1,TGTGCCAGCAGTTACGCGGGAGGGAACCCCCATGAGCAGTTCTTC,CASSYAGGNPHEQFF
-,-,TRBV28,TRBJ2-1,TGTGCCAGCAGTTTTACCTACAATGAGCAGTTCTTC,CASSFTYNEQFF
few,-,TRBV30,TRBJ1-2,TGTGCCTGGACCCTGGCGGGGTTTGGCTACACCTTC,CAWTLAGFGYTF
-,-,TRBV28,TRBJ2-2,TGTGCCAGCAGCGTGGGGACAACGAACACCGGGGAGCTGTTTTTT,CASSVGTTNTGELFF
-,TRBD2,TRBV9,TRBJ2-7,TGTGCCAGCAGCGTAGGGGCTAGCGGTACCTACGAGCAGTACTTC,CASSVGASGTYEQYF
-,TRBD1,TRBV7-8,TRBJ2-1,TGTGCCAGCAGGACAGGGGGACAGGGTAACAATGAGCAGTTCTTC,CASRTGGQGNNEQFF
-,-,TRBV27,TRBJ2-7,TGTGCCAGCAGTTATTGGAATGGCGAGCAGTACTTC,CASSYWNGEQYF
-,TRBD2,TRBV7-9,TRBJ2-7,TGTGCCACGGCGGGAGGGCCTGGCGAGCAGTACTTC,CATAGGPGEQYF
-,-,TRBV27,TRBJ1-1,TGTGCCAGCAGACCTCTTCGGGCCACTGAAGCTTTCTTT,CASRPLRATEAFF
once,-,TRBV6-6,TRBJ1-5,TGTGCAGCACGTTGGGAAGTCAATCAGCCCCAGCATTTT,CAARWEVNQPQHF
-,TRBD1,TRBV28,TRBJ1-2,TGTGCCAGCAGTTTATGCAGGGGGCTATGTGGCTACACCTTC,CASSLCRGLCGYTF
-,-,TRBV7-9,TRBJ2-7,TGTGCCAGCAGCGCCCCTTTGACCTACGAGCAGTACTTC,CASSAPLTYEQYF
-,TRBD1,TRBV7-9,TRBJ2-1,TGTGCCAGCAGCTCGGACAGGGGGGATCTCAGTAACCGCGATGAGCAGTTCTTC,CASSSDRGDLSNRDEQFF
-,-,TRBV4-1,TRBJ2-3,TGCGCCAGCAGCCTGGGTCAGTACACAGATACGCAGTATTTT,CASSLGQYTDTQYF
-,-,TRBV19,TRBJ1-5,TGTGCCAGTAGTATGGGGCTAAATCAGCCCCAGCATTTT,CASSMGLNQPQHF
-,TRBD1,TRBV6-5,TRBJ1-4,TGTGCCAGCAAGCGACAGGGGAGTAATGAAAAACTGTTTTTT,CASKRQGSNEKLFF